The 23 T cell receptor beta chains in this list originate from one sample, sequenced in a study of tissue T cells after allogeneic stem cell transplantation. Sequencing was performed with immunoSEQ multiplex PCR; in TCRdb, only in-frame clones are kept and a portion is missing. The repertoire has some 47,000 clones, around 70% of them found once; the top ten carry around 0.5%. Sequencing was performed on sorted cells pooled from one or two spleens. These receptors were obtained from a pool of C57BL/6 mice in good health.

A word on this clone: The genes and germline here are from mouse. The sequenced fragment ends 1 residue before the CDR3 boundary, so the rest is inferred from the germline J gene. The chain joins TRBV13-2 to TRBJ2-7; 10 bases map to TRBD2. The CDR3 extends over 15 amino acids. After removal of 3 bases from V and 3 bases from J, the junction contained 6 bases not matched to a gene. Germline CDR1 NNHNN, CDR2 SYGAGS (reference sequence). Incomplete CDR3 DNA: TGTGCCAGCGGTGGCGGGACTGGGGCTCTCTATGAACAGTAC. Encoded protein: CASGGGTGALYEQY. The entire CDR3 protein reads CASGGGTGALYEQYF.

About this clone: These gene names are mouse names. The observed sequence ends 1 residue before the CDR3 terminus, with the missing tail filled in from the germline J gene. The V gene is TRBV13-1, the J gene TRBJ2-2; 12 bases are shared with TRBD1. This CDR3 contains 15 residues. J gave up 7 bases and V 4 bases, and 5 bases lay outside the gene matches. CDR1 is NSHNY and CDR2 is SYGAGN in the germline V gene. CDR3 sequence: CASSSGTGGDGQLYF. The part of the CDR3 DNA that was read is TGTGCCAGCAGTTCCGGGACAGGGGGCGACGGGCAGCTCTAC.

This clone was seen a few times. The germline and genes are mouse ones. The part of the CDR3 DNA that was read is TGTGCCAGCAGCTTGAGGGACTGGGCCTCCTATGAACAGTAC. Translated: CASSLRDWASYEQY. The CDR3 in its entirety is CASSLRDWASYEQYF. This chain joins TRBV3 and TRBJ2-7, with 9 bases lining up with TRBD2. The read ends 1 residue early relative to the CDR3; the germline J gene fills the gap. Germline trimming cut 3 bases from V and 0 bases from J; bases unmatched to any gene: 3. Germline CDR1 reads SNHLY; CDR2 reads FYNGKV (reference sequence). The CDR3 is 15 amino acids.

For this clone: Gene names are mouse gene names. Read sequence stops 1 residue before the CDR3 end, and the germline J gene provides the missing end. The chain is built from TRBV16 and TRBJ1-3; D is ambiguous. The germline gives CDR1 SGHSA, CDR2 FRNQAP. This CDR3 is built from 15 residues. The ends were cut back, 1 base at V and 0 bases at J, with 7 bases in the middle. CDR3 in amino acids: CASSLGKASGNTLYF. CDR3 bases read: TGTGCAAGCAGCTTAGGAAAAGCTTCTGGAAATACGCTCTAT.

In the case of this clone: Gene names and germline refer to mouse. The sequence runs out 1 residue before the end of the CDR3; the remainder is reconstructed from the germline J gene. This chain connects TRBV14 to TRBJ2-3; 11 bases fit TRBD2. Germline values: CDR1 SGHDT, CDR2 FRDEAV. This CDR3 contains 16 residues. The J segment lost 1 base and the V segment lost 4 bases, leaving 5 bases of the junction unmatched. This chain's CDR3 is CASSRDWGSGAETLYF. CDR3 bases read: TGTGCCAGCAGTCGGGACTGGGGGTCGGGTGCAGAAACGCTGTAT. Full variable domain (missing parts from reference TRBV14 and TRBJ2-3): EAGVTQSPRYAVLQEGQAVSFWCDPISGHDTLYWYQQPRDQGPQLLVYFRDEAVIDNSQLPSDRFSAVRPKGTNSTLKIQSAKQGDTATYLCASSRDWGSGAETLYFGSGTRLTVL.

As for this clone: Gene names and germline match the mouse. The read ends 1 residue before the CDR3 terminus; that terminus is restored from the germline J gene. The chain employs TRBV20 and TRBJ2-7, with D maybe TRBD1 (6 bases). With 3 bases removed from V and 2 bases from J, the gap between germline ends came to 8 bases. The CDR3 loop spans 12 amino acids. Per germline, CDR1 GFQATS and CDR2 STVNSAI. The CDR3 sequence: CGASTGTYEQYF. CDR3 DNA (partial): TGTGGTGCTAGTACAGGGACCTATGAACAGTAC.

Note on this clone: Gene labels here are mouse ones. The read ends 1 residue before the CDR3 terminus; that terminus is restored from the germline J gene. This chain connects TRBV14 to TRBJ2-4; 8 nucleotides align to TRBD2. The CDR3 covers 14 residues. CDR1 SGHDT and CDR2 FRDEAV come from the germline V gene. J lost 4 bases, V lost 1 base, and 2 bases had no gene match. Partial CDR3 DNA: TGTGCCAGCAGTTTCCCTGGGGGGAAAAACACCTTGTAC. Amino acid sequence: CASSFPGGKNTLY. The CDR3 in its entirety is CASSFPGGKNTLYF.

As to this clone: Gene names refer to mouse genes. With the read ending 1 residue before the CDR3 end, the germline J gene is used to fill in that end. The V call is TRBV5, the J call TRBJ1-4; 10 nucleotides match TRBD1. The germline V gene encodes CDR1 LGHNA and CDR2 YNLKQL (reference sequence). The length of the CDR3 is 17 residues. V was clipped by 3 bases and J by 6 bases; unmatched bases: 10. CDR3 amino acids: CASSHLRDRGSDERLFF. CDR3 DNA, as far as it was read: TGTGCCAGCAGCCACCTCCGGGACAGGGGATCGGACGAAAGATTATTT.

Turning to this clone: All gene names here are mouse names. The observed sequence ends 1 residue before the CDR3 terminus, with the missing tail filled in from the germline J gene. J is TRBJ2-5 and V is TRBV16; 8 nucleotides agree with TRBD1. Germline V lookup: CDR1 SGHSA, CDR2 FRNQAP. This CDR3 is 13 amino acids long. Trimming removed 2 bases from V and 6 bases from J; junction bases left unmatched: 1. The chain's CDR3 is CASSLTGGDTQYF. CDR3 DNA, as far as it was read: TGTGCAAGCAGCTTAACAGGGGGGGACACCCAGTAC.

For this clone: Mouse gene names and germline throughout. Incomplete CDR3 DNA: TGTGCCAGCAGCTCCTCACTGTTTAGTCAAAACACCTTGTAC. Its protein product is CASSSSLFSQNTLY. The whole CDR3 region reads CASSSSLFSQNTLYF. The chain employs TRBV4 and TRBJ2-4; D unresolved. The read ends 1 residue before the CDR3 terminus; that terminus is restored from the germline J gene. Germline-derived CDR1 and CDR2 are LGHDT and YNNKQL (reference sequence). Trimming took off 4 bases at V and 0 bases at J, with 11 bases between the two ends. This CDR3 is 15 amino acids long.

With regard to this clone: Genes and germline come from the mouse. The sequenced part of the CDR3 DNA is TGTGCCAGCAGCTCCCGTGGGGGGGCGCGAGAACAGTAC. Residues: CASSSRGGAREQY. The complete CDR3 sequence is CASSSRGGAREQYF. This chain uses TRBV4 with TRBJ2-7; 9 nucleotides line up with TRBD2. Read sequence stops 1 residue before the CDR3 end, and the germline J gene provides the missing end. Trimming cost V 4 bases and J 7 bases; bases outside gene matches: 8. The germline V gene encodes CDR1 LGHDT and CDR2 YNNKQL (reference sequence). CDR3 length equals 14 residues.

Turning to this clone: Gene labels here are mouse ones. The CDR3 end is not reached by the read, which stops 1 residue before it; the germline J gene fills it in. This chain uses TRBV19 with TRBJ1-5; the match to TRBD1 covers 9 bases. With 9 bases clipped from V and 3 bases from J, the junction kept 4 bases outside the gene matches. This CDR3 has 13 amino acids. Germline V lookup: CDR1 FNHDT, CDR2 SITEND (reference sequence). This CDR3 reads CAKGTGSNQAPLF. The CDR3 bases that were read are TGTGCCAAAGGGACAGGGAGCAACCAGGCTCCGCTT.

As to this clone: Gene names refer to mouse genes. Sequencing ends 1 residue short of the CDR3 end; the germline J gene provides the rest. The chain carries TRBV13-3 and TRBJ2-1; 9 bases fit TRBD2. The length of the CDR3 is 13 residues. V gave up 7 bases and J gave up 3 bases; unmatched junction bases: 2. Germline CDR1 reads NNHDY; CDR2 reads SYVADS. The CDR3 protein is CASRTGVYAEQFF. The sequenced part of the CDR3 DNA is TGTGCCAGCCGGACTGGGGTCTATGCTGAGCAGTTC.

With respect to this clone: Each gene name is a mouse one. The read stops 1 residue short of the end of the CDR3; the missing end is completed from the germline J gene. The J gene is TRBJ2-7, the V gene TRBV2; 9 bases align to TRBD2. Germline V gene sequence: CDR1 LGHNA, CDR2 YSYQKL. V shed 0 bases, J shed 3 bases, and the junction held 3 bases outside the gene matches. This CDR3 is built from 15 residues. CDR3 DNA, as far as it was read: TGTGCCAGCAGCCAAGAGGACTGGGGTGTCTATGAACAGTAC. Protein product: CASSQEDWGVYEQY. The CDR3 in full is CASSQEDWGVYEQYF.

Remarks on this clone: Gene names are the mouse ones. The CDR3 is cut off 1 residue early in the read; its end comes from the germline J gene. This rearrangement joins TRBV13-1 to TRBJ1-1, with D tentatively TRBD1 (6 bases). Trimming left V 2 bases short and J 0 bases short, with 11 bases between. The CDR3 is 15 amino acids. The germline V gene encodes CDR1 NSHNY and CDR2 SYGAGN. CDR3 sequence: CASSEKGQPNTEVFF. CDR3 DNA, as far as it was read: TGTGCCAGCAGTGAAAAGGGACAACCAAACACAGAAGTCTTC.

Concerning this clone: Any gene name here is a mouse gene name. The sequenced part of the CDR3 DNA is TGTGCCAGCAGCCCAGACAGGGTCATTTCCAACGAAAGATTATTT. Its translation is CASSPDRVISNERLF. The complete CDR3 sequence is CASSPDRVISNERLFF. V usage is TRBV26 and J usage is TRBJ1-4; TRBD1 matches at 7 bases. Read data end 1 residue before the CDR3 end; the end is taken from the germline J gene. Germline-derived CDR1 and CDR2 are KGHPV and FQNQEV (reference sequence). The CDR3 is 16 residues long. V trimming: 6 bases; J trimming: 0 bases; junction bases outside the gene matches: 7.

Details on this clone: Any gene name here is a mouse gene name. The read ends 1 residue shy of where the CDR3 ends; the end is completed using the germline J gene. The chain uses TRBV5 and TRBJ1-4, with D possibly TRBD1 on 5 matching bases. The germline V and J ends were trimmed by 0 bases and 6 bases, with 14 bases remaining between them. This CDR3 is 16 amino acids long. Germline CDR1 and CDR2: LGHNA and YNLKQL (reference sequence). The covered CDR3 bases are TGTGCCAGCAGCCAAGATTGGGGGGGAGGAGACGAAAGATTATTT. It encodes CASSQDWGGGDERLF. In full, the CDR3 reads CASSQDWGGGDERLFF.

Remarks on this clone: Gene names refer to mouse genes. The read finishes 1 residue shy of the CDR3 end, and the germline J gene is used to complete it. V gene TRBV13-3 combines with J gene TRBJ1-5; D remains unclear. Germline lookup yields CDR1 NNHDY and CDR2 SYVADS. The CDR3 sequence is 13 residues long. Trimming pared 5 bases from V and 0 bases from J, leaving 6 bases between. The CDR3 region is CASSSDNNQAPLF. The covered CDR3 bases are TGTGCCAGCAGCTCAGATAACAACCAGGCTCCGCTT.

Points on this clone: Gene names refer to mouse genes. The CDR3 goes on 1 residue after the read ends, and that part is filled in from the germline J gene. Distinct nucleotide sequences in the sample also encode this CDR3. The chain combines TRBV31 with TRBJ1-3; D is ambiguous. CDR1 is GKSSPN and CDR2 is SITVG in the germline V gene. This CDR3 has 13 amino acids. V gave up 1 base and J gave up 0 bases, with 4 bases separating them. CDR3 DNA, as far as it was read: TGTGCCTGGAGTCGAAATTCTGGAAATACGCTCTAT. It codes for CAWSRNSGNTLY. The entire CDR3 reads CAWSRNSGNTLYF.

Comments on this clone: Gene names and germline refer to mouse. Coverage ceases 1 residue before the CDR3 finishes, and the germline J gene fills in the end. This sample includes further DNA sequences coding for the same CDR3. The V and J genes are TRBV13-1 and TRBJ2-7; 11 bases align to TRBD2. Germline V gives CDR1 NSHNY, CDR2 SYGAGN. The V gene end was trimmed by 5 bases and the J gene end by 4 bases; junction bases not matched to a gene: 2. CDR3 size: 13 residues. CDR3 amino acids: CASRDWGGYEQYF. The part of the CDR3 DNA that was read is TGTGCCAGCAGAGACTGGGGGGGGTATGAACAGTAC.

This clone was seen more than once but under ten times. The gene names given are mouse names. The read comes to an end 1 residue before the CDR3 does, leaving the germline J gene to fill in the end. The chain employs TRBV5 and TRBJ2-1; possibly TRBD1 for D (6 bases). Trimming left V 0 bases short and J 8 bases short, with 8 bases between. The CDR3 consists of 13 residues. The germline V gene has CDR1 LGHNA and CDR2 YNLKQL (reference sequence). CDR3 DNA, as far as it was read: TGTGCCAGCAGCCAAGACCGGGACACTGAGCAGTTC. Protein: CASSQDRDTEQF. The complete CDR3 protein is CASSQDRDTEQFF.

Points on this clone: Mouse names are used for the genes. The read is 1 residue too short to cover the CDR3 end, so that end is filled in from the germline J gene. The chain is built from TRBV20 and TRBJ2-5; weak D call: TRBD2 (5 bases). Germline V lookup: CDR1 GFQATS, CDR2 STVNSAI. The CDR3 is 13 residues long. The V and J ends lost 6 bases and 0 bases respectively, with 10 bases between them. The part of the CDR3 DNA that was read is TGTGGTGCGCGGACTCTTAACCAAGACACCCAGTAC. Translated, it gives CGARTLNQDTQY. The whole CDR3 sequence is CGARTLNQDTQYF.

This clone was picked up a small number of times. All gene names here are mouse names. The CDR3 is cut off 1 residue early in the read; its end comes from the germline J gene. This chain joins TRBV19 and TRBJ1-3; D unresolved. The V gene lost 1 base and the J gene lost 8 bases, with 1 base spanning the gap. CDR3 length equals 10 residues. Per germline, CDR1 FNHDT and CDR2 SITEND (reference sequence). The DNA read from the CDR3 is TGTGCCAGCAGTATATATACGCTCTAT. This gives the protein CASSIYTLY. The CDR3, in full, reads CASSIYTLYF.